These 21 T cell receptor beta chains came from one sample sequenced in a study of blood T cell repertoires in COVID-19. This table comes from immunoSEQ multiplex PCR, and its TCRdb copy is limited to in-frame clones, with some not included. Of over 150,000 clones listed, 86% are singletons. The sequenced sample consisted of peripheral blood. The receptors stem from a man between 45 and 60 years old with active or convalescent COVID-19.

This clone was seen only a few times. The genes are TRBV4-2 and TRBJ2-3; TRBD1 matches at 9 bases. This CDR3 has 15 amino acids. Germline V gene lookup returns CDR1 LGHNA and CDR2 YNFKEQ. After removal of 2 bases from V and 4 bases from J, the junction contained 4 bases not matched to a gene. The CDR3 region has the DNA TGTGCCAGCAGCCAACGGGACAGGGTTTCAGATACGCAGTATTTT. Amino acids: CASSQRDRVSDTQYF.

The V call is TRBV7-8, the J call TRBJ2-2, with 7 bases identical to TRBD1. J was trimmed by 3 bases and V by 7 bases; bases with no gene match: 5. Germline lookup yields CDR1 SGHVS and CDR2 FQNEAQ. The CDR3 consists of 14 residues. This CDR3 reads CASKSTGDTGELFF. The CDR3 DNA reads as TGTGCCAGCAAGTCAACAGGGGACACCGGGGAGCTGTTTTTT.

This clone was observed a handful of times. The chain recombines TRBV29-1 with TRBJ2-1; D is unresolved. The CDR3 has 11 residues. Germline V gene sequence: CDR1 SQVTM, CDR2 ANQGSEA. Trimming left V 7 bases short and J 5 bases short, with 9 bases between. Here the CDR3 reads CSAGLDNEQFF. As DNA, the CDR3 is TGCAGCGCGGGCCTTGACAATGAGCAGTTCTTC.

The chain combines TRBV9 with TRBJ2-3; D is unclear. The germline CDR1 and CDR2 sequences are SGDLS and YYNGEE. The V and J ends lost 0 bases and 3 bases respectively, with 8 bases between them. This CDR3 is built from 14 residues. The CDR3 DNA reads TGTGCCAGCAGCGTAGACGGTTCGACAGATACGCAGTATTTT. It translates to CASSVDGSTDTQYF.

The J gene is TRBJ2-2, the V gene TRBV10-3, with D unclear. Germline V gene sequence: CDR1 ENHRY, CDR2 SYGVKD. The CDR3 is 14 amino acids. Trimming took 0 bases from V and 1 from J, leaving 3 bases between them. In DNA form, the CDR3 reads TGTGCCATCAGTGAGTCCAGGAACACCGGGGAGCTGTTTTTT. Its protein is CAISESRNTGELFF.

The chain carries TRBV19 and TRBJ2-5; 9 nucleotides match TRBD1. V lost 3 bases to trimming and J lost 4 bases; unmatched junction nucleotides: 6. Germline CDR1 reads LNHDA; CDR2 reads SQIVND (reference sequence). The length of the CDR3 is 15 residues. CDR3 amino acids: CASSIVGTGLETQYF. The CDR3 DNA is TGTGCCAGTAGTATCGTTGGGACAGGGCTAGAGACCCAGTACTTC.

The CDR3 sequence: CASSVGPGSKANYGYTF. In nucleotides, the CDR3 is TGTGCCAGCAGCGTAGGTCCGGGATCCAAAGCTAACTATGGCTACACCTTC. The chain joins TRBV9 to TRBJ1-2, with D hard to call. With 0 bases removed from V and 0 bases from J, the gap between germline ends came to 15 bases. The length of the CDR3 is 17 residues. The germline V gene encodes CDR1 SGDLS and CDR2 YYNGEE.

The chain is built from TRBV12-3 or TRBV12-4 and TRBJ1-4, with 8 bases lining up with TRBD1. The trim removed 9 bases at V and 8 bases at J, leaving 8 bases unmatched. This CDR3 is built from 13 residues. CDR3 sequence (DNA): TGTGCCAGTAAGCGGACAGGGAAGGAAAAACTGTTTTTT. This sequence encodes CASKRTGKEKLFF.

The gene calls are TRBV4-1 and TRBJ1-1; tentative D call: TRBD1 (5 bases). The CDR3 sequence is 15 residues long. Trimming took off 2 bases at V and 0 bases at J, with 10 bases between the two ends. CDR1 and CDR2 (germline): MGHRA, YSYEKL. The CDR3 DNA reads TGCGCCAGCAGCCAACCAGGACACATGAACACTGAAGCTTTCTTT. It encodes CASSQPGHMNTEAFF.

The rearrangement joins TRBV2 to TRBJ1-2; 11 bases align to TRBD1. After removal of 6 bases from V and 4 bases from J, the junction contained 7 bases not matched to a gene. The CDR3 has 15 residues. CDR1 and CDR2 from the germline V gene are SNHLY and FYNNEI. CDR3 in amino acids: CASRSDRGLSYGYTF. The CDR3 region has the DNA TGTGCCAGCAGGTCGGACAGGGGGCTGAGCTATGGCTACACCTTC.

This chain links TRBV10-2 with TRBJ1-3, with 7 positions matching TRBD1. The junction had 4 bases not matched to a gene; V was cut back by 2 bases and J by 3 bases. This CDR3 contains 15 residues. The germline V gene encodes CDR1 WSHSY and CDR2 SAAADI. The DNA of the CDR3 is TGCGCCAGCAGTGAGGACAGGGAAGGTGGAAACACCATATATTTT. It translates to CASSEDREGGNTIYF.

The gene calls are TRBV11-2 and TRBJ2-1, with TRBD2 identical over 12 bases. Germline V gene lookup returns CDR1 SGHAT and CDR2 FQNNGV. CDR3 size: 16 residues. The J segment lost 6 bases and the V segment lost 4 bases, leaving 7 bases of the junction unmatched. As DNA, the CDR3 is TGTGCCAGCAGCTCCCTCTCTAGCGGGGGGGGCAATGAGCAGTTCTTC. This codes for CASSSLSSGGGNEQFF.

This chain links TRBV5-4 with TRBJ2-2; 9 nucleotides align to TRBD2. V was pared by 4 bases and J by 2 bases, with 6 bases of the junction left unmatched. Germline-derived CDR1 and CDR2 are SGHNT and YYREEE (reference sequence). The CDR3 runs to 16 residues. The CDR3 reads CASSIRLAVNTGELFF. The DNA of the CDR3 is TGTGCCAGCAGCATACGACTAGCGGTTAACACCGGGGAGCTGTTTTTT.

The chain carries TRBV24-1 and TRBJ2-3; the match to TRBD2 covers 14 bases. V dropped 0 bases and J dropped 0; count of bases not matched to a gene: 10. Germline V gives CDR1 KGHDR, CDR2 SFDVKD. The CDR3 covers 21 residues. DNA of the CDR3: TGTGCCACCAGTGATTTGAGGTGGGGGACTAGCGGGGGCTATAGCACAGATACGCAGTATTTT. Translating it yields CATSDLRWGTSGGYSTDTQYF.

CDR3 DNA sequence: TGTGCCAGTAGTATAGGCGGGCGGTTGGGGACCGGGGAGCTGTTTTTT. This sequence encodes CASSIGGRLGTGELFF. The chain uses TRBV19 and TRBJ2-2, with D possibly TRBD2 on 5 matching bases. Germline V gene lookup returns CDR1 LNHDA and CDR2 SQIVND (reference sequence). The CDR3 extends over 16 amino acids. Trimming took off 1 base at V and 5 bases at J, with 14 bases between the two ends.

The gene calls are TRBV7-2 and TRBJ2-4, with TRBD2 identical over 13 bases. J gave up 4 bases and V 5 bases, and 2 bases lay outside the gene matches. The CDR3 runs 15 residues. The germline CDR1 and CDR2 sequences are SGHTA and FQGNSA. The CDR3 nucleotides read TGTGCCAGCAGCCAGGGACTAGCGGGGAAAAACATTCAGTACTTC. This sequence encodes CASSQGLAGKNIQYF.

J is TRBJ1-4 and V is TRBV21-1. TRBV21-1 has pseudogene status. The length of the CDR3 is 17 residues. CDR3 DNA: TGTGCCAGCAGCAAACGGCGGGGCGCAGGTCCCAATGAAAAACTGTTTTTT. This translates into CASSKRRGAGPNEKLFF.

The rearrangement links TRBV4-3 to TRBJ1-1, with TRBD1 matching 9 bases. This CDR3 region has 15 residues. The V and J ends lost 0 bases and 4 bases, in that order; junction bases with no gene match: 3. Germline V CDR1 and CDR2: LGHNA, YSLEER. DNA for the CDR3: TGCGCCAGCAGCCAAGACGGACAGGGGAGCACTGAAGCTTTCTTT. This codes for CASSQDGQGSTEAFF.

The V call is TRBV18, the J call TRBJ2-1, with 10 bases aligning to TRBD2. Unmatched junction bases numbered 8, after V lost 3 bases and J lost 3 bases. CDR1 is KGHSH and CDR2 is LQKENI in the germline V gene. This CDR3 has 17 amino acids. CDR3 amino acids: CASSPLAGGSLYNEQFF. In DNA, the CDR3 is TGTGCCAGCTCACCTTTAGCGGGAGGTTCGCTCTACAATGAGCAGTTCTTC.

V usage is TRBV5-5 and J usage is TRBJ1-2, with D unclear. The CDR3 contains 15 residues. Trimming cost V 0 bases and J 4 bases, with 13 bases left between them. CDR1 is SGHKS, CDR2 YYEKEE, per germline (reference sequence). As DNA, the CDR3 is TGTGCCAGCAGCTTGGCCCCGGGGAGTGGCTATGGCTACACCTTC. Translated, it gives CASSLAPGSGYGYTF.

CDR3 sequence reads: CASSLAGRRGTGELFF. The CDR3 bases are TGTGCCAGCAGCTTGGCTGGACGCCGGGGCACCGGGGAGCTGTTTTTT. The J gene is TRBJ2-2, the V gene TRBV5-6; TRBD2 is a possible D gene (5 bases). The CDR3 runs 16 residues. V lost 0 bases, J lost 4 bases, and 13 bases lay in between. From germline, CDR1 is SGHDT and CDR2 YYEEEE.